This record covers a single T cell receptor beta chain. The antigen is undetermined. This entry is derived from a study of shared clonotypes between healthy human individuals. Study results and limitations: Memory subsets had estimated richness that was generally smaller than that of naive subsets. The diversity represented, both genetic and in exposure history, was limited by few donors. Shared across a few donors were roughly 4.7% of the naive CD4 clonotypes.

CDR1 is SGHRS, CDR2 YFSETQ, per germline. The CDR3 contains 15 residues. The V gene lost 1 base and the J gene lost 3 bases, with 14 bases spanning the gap. Several immunoSEQ 96-well plates shared each subset's DNA, each plate a replicate. Sequencing was performed with immunoSEQ multiplex PCR; in TCRdb, only in-frame clones are kept and a portion is missing. Among around 750,000 clones, approximately 79% were seen once, and the ten largest hold 1.7%. The chain recombines TRBV5-1 with TRBJ2-7; D is perhaps TRBD2 (5 bases). This TCR was sampled from a woman aged 25-40 years in good health. The sample comprised memory CD4+ T cells sorted from blood. Noted subset: CD45RA-negative fraction. CDR3 region: CASSLSTGIVYEQYF. The DNA of the CDR3 is TGCGCCAGCAGCTTGTCGACGGGGATTGTCTACGAGCAGTACTTC. Supplemented by reference TRBV5-1 and TRBJ2-7, the full variable domain reads KAGVTQTPRYLIKTRGQQVTLSCSPISGHRSVSWYQQTPGQGLQFLFEYFSETQRNKGNFPGRFSGRQFSNSRSEMNVSTLELGDSALYLCASSLSTGIVYEQYFGPGTRLTVT.